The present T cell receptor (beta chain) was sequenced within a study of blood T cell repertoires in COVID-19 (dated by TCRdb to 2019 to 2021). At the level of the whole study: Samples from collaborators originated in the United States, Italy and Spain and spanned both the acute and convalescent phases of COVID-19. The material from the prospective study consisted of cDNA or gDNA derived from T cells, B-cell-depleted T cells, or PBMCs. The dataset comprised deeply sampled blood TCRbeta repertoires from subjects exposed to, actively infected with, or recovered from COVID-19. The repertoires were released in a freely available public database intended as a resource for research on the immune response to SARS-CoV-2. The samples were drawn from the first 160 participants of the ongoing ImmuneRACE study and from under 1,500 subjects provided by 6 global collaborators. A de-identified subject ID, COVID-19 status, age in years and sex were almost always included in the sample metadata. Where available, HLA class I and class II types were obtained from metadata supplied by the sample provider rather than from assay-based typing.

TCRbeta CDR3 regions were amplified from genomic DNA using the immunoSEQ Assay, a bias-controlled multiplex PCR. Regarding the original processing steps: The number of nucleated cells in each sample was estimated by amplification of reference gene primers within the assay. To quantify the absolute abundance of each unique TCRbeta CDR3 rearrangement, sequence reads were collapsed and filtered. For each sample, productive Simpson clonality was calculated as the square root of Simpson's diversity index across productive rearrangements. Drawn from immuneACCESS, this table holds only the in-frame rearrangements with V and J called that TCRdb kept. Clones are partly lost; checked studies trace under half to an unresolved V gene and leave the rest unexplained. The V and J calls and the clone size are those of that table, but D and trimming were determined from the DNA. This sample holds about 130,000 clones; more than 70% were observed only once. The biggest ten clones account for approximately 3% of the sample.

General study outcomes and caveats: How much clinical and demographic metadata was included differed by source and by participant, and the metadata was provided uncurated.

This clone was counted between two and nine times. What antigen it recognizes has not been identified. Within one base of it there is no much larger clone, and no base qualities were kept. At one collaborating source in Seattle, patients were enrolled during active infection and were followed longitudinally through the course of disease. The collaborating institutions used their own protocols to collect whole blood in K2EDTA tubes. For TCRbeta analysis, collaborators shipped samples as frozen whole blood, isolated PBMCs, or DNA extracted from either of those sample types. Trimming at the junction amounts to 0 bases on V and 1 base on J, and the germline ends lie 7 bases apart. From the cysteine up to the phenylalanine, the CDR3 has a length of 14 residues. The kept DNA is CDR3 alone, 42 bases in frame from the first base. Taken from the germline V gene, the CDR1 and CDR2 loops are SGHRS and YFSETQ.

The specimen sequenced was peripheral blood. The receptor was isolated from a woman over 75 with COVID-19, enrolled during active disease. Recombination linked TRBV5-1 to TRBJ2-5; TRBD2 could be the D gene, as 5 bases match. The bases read TGCGCCAGCAGCTTGGCTAGCAGCCAAGAGACCCAGTACTTC. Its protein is CASSLASSQETQYF. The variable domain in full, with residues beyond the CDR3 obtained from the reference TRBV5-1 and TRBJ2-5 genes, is KAGVTQTPRYLIKTRGQQVTLSCSPISGHRSVSWYQQTPGQGLQFLFEYFSETQRNKGNFPGRFSGRQFSNSRSEMNVSTLELGDSALYLCASSLASSQETQYFGPGTRLLVL.